This T cell receptor beta chain comes out of a study of blood T cell repertoires in COVID-19. Study-wide background: Spain, Italy and the United States supplied samples that represented acute and convalescent COVID-19.

In the authors' methods: Scientists estimated how many nucleated cells there were by amplifying reference gene primers. Sequencing was performed with immunoSEQ multiplex PCR; in TCRdb, only in-frame clones are kept and a portion is missing. V, J and clone size reflect that table, while D and trimming were determined from the DNA. The sample yields hundreds of thousands of clones, approximately 92% seen once. Seattle's enrolled individuals joined amid active infection and were then monitored longitudinally. Germline values: CDR1 MNHNS, CDR2 SASEGT. V was clipped by 0 bases and J by 4 bases, with 7 bases between them. There are 14 residues in the CDR3.

The TCR was taken from a young man with COVID-19, enrolled during active disease. The sample comprised peripheral blood. This chain joins TRBV6-1 and TRBJ1-5; D unresolved. The CDR3 nucleotides are TGTGCCAGCAGTGAAGCTACAGCTAATCAGCCCCAGCATTTT. Translation: CASSEATANQPQHF.